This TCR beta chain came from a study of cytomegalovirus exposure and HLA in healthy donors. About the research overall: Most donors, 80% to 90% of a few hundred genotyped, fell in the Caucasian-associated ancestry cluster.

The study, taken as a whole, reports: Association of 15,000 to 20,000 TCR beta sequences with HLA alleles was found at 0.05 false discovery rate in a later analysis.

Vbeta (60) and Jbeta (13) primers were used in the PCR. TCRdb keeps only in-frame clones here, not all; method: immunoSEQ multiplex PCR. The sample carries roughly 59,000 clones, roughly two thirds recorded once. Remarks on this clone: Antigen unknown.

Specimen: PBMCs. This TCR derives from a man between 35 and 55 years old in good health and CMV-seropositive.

The CDR3 nucleotides are TGCGCCAGCTACCTTGGACTCATGGACAATGAGCAGTTCTTC. This encodes CASYLGLMDNEQFF. The V gene is TRBV5-1, the J gene TRBJ2-1; possible D gene TRBD2, 5 bases. The CDR3 is 14 amino acids. V was cut by 7 bases and J by 5 bases, with 16 bases left in between. Germline values: CDR1 SGHRS, CDR2 YFSETQ.